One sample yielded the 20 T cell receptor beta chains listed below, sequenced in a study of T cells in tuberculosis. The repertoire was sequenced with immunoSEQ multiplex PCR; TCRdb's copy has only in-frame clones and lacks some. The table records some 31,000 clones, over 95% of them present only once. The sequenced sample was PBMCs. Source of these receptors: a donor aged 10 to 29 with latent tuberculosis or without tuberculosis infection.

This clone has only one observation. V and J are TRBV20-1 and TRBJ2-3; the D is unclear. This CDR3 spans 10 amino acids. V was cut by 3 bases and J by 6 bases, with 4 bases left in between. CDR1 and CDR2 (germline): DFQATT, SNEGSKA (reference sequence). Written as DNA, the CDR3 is TGCAGTGCTAGCGGGGATACGCAGTATTTT. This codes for CSASGDTQYF.

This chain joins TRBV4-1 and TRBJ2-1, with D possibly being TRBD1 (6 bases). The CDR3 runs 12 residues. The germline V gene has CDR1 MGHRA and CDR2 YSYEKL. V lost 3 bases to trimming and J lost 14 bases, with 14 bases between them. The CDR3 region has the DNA TGCGCCAGCAGCCAGCCACAGGGAACGGAGTTCTTC. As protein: CASSQPQGTEFF.

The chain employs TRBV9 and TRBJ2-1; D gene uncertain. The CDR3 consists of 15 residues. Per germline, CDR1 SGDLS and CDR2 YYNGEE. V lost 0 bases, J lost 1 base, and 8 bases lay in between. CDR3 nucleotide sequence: TGTGCCAGCAGCGTAGGGATAGCATCCTACAATGAGCAGTTCTTC. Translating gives CASSVGIASYNEQFF.

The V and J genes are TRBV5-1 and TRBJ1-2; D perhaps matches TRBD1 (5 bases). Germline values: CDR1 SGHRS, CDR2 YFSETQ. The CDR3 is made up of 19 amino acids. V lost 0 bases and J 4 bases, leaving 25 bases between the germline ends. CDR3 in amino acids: CASSLGRQGRGPIGYGYTF. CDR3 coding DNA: TGCGCCAGCAGCTTGGGGCGGCAGGGTAGGGGTCCAATCGGCTATGGCTACACCTTC.

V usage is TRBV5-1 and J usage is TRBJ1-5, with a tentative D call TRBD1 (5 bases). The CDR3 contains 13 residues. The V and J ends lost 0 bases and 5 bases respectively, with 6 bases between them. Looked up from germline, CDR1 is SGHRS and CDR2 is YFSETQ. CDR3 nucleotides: TGCGCCAGCAGCTTGGGGGGGGATCAGCCCCAGCATTTT. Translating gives CASSLGGDQPQHF.

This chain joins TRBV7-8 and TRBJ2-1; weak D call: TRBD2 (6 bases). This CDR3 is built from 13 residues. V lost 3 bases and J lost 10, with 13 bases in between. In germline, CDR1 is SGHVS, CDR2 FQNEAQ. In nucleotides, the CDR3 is TGTGCCAGCAGCTTCGGGACTCTCGAGGAGCAGTTCTTC. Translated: CASSFGTLEEQFF.

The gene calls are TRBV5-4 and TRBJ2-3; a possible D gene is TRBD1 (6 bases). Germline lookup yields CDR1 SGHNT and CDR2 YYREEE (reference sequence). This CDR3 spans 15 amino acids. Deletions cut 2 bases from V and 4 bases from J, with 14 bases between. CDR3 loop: CASSFAQGIADTQYF. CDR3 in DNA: TGTGCCAGCAGCTTCGCACAGGGTATTGCAGATACGCAGTATTTT. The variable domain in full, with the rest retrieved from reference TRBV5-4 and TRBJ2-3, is ETGVTQSPTHLIKTRGQQVTLRCSSQSGHNTVSWYQQALGQGPQFIFQYYREEENGRGNFPPRFSGLQFPNYSSELNVNALELDDSALYLCASSFAQGIADTQYFGPGTRLTVL.

This CDR3 reads CASSFLWEHEQFF. The CDR3 nucleotides are TGTGCCAGCAGTTTCTTATGGGAGCATGAGCAGTTCTTC. V and J are TRBV7-9 and TRBJ2-1, with a weak D call TRBD2 (5 bases). The CDR3 consists of 13 residues. Germline V lookup: CDR1 SEHNR, CDR2 FQNEAQ (reference sequence). V lost 6 bases to trimming and J lost 8 bases, with 14 bases between them.

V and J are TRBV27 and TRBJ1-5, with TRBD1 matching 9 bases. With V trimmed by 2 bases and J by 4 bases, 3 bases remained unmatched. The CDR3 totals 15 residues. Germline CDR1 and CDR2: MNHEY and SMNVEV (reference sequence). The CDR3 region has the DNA TGTGCCAGCAGTTTAGGGACAGGGCTTAATCAGCCCCAGCATTTT. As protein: CASSLGTGLNQPQHF.

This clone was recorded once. This CDR3 is CASSYRDEQYF. The CDR3 DNA reads TGTGCCAGCAGCTACAGGGACGAGCAGTACTTC. The V call is TRBV7-6, the J call TRBJ2-7; a possible D gene is TRBD1 (6 bases). Trimming stripped 4 bases from V and 5 bases from J, with 6 bases between. CDR3 length: 11 amino acids. Germline lookup yields CDR1 SGHVS and CDR2 FNYEAQ. The whole variable domain, filled in from reference TRBV7-6 and TRBJ2-7, reads GAGVSQSPRYKVTKRGQDVALRCDPISGHVSLYWYRQALGQGPEFLTYFNYEAQQDKSGLPNDRFSAERPEGSISTLTIQRTEQRDSAMYRCASSYRDEQYFGPGTRLTVT.

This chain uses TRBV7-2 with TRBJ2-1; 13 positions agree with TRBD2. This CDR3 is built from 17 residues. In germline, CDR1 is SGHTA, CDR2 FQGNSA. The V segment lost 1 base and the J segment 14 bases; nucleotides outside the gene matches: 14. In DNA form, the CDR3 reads TGTGCCAGCAGCTTAGGGGACCCCGGGACTAGCGGGAAAGTTGAGTTCTTC. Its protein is CASSLGDPGTSGKVEFF. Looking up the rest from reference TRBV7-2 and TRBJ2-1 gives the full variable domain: GAGVSQSPSNKVTEKGKDVELRCDPISGHTALYWYRQSLGQGLEFLIYFQGNSAPDKSGLPSDRFSAERTGGSVSTLTIQRTQQEDSAVYLCASSLGDPGTSGKVEFFGPGTRLTVL.

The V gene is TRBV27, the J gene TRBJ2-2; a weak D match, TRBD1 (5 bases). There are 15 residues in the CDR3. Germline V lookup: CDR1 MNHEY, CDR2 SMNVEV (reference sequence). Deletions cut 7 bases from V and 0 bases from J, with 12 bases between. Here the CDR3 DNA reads TGTGCCAGCACCCAAAGGGGTGCGAACACCGGGGAGCTGTTTTTT. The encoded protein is CASTQRGANTGELFF.

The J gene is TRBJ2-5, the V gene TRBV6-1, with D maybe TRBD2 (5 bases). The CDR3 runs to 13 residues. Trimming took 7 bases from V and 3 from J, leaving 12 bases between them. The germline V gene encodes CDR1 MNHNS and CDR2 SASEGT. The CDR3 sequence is CASTLSGKETQYF. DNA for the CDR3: TGTGCCAGCACTCTCAGCGGAAAAGAGACCCAGTACTTC.

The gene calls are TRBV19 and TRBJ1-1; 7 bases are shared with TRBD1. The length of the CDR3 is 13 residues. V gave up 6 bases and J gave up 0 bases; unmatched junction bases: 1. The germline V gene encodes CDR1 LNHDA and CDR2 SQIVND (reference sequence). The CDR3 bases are TGTGCCAGTAGGGGACAGTTGAACACTGAAGCTTTCTTT. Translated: CASRGQLNTEAFF.

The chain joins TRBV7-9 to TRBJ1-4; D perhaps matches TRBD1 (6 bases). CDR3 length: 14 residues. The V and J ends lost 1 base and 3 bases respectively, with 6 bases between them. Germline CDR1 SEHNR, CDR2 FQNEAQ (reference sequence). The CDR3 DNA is TGTGCCAGCAGCTTAGGACAGGCTAATGAAAAACTGTTTTTT. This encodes CASSLGQANEKLFF.

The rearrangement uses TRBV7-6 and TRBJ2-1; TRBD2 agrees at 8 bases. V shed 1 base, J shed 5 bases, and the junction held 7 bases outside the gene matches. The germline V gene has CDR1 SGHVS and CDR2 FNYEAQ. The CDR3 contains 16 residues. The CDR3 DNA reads TGTGCCAGCAGCTTAGGATCAGCGGGAGTAAACAATGAGCAGTTCTTC. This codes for CASSLGSAGVNNEQFF.

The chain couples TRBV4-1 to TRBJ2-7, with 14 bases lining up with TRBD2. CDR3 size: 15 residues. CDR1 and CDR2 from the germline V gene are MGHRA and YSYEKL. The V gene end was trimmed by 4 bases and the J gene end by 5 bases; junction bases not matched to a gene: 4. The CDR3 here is CASSRTSGRTHEQYF. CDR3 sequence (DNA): TGCGCCAGCAGCCGGACTAGCGGGAGGACCCACGAGCAGTACTTC.

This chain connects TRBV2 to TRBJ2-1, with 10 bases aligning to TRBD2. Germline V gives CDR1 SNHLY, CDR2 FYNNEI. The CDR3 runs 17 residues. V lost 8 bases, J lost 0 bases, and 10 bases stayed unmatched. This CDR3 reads CASLRKRGGPSYNEQFF. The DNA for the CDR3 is TGTGCCAGCCTAAGAAAGCGGGGGGGTCCCTCCTACAATGAGCAGTTCTTC.

CDR3 sequence: CASSDWTGRNQPQHF. The CDR3 region has the DNA TGTGCCAGCAGTGACTGGACAGGGCGCAATCAGCCCCAGCATTTT. The chain joins TRBV27 to TRBJ1-5; TRBD1 agrees at 8 bases. The germline CDR1 and CDR2 sequences are MNHEY and SMNVEV (reference sequence). After removal of 5 bases from V and 2 bases from J, the junction contained 5 bases not matched to a gene. CDR3 length equals 15 residues.

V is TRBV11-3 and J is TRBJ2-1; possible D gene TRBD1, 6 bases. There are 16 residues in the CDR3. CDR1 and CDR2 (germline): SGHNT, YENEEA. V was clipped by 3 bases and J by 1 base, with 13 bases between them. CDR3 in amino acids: CASSLYEGVSYNEQFF. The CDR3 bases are TGTGCCAGCAGCTTGTACGAGGGGGTTTCCTACAATGAGCAGTTCTTC.